A single TCR beta chain is shown here with its context. It lacks a known antigen. No base qualities exist here, and no much larger clone lies one base off it. Libraries were constructed by the immunoSEQ multiplex PCR assay. For the multiplex PCR, a mixture combining 60 forward primers for TCR Vbeta segments and 13 reverse primers for TCR Jbeta segments was used. A multiplex PCR assay on genomic DNA amplified the CDR3 region of rearranged TCR beta genes. The amplified TCR beta libraries were sequenced on the Illumina HiSeq System as 87-base-pair reads. Per the original workflow: Across the 500 to 850 repertoires, a later analysis counted 75 million to 90 million unique TCR beta chains, 9.5 million to 12 million of which were shared by at least two donors. Raw reads were error-corrected and collapsed into unique sequences by a nearest-neighbor algorithm in which closely related sequences were merged to remove PCR and sequencing errors. CDR3 sequences were aligned to IMGT reference sequences to assign V, D and J gene segments. For a sequence to be retained, at least a six-nucleotide match to both a V gene segment and a J gene segment was required. Rearrangements were called productive when the CDR3 lacked stop codons and stayed in frame with V and J; all others were non-productive. CDR3 was defined according to IMGT convention as the region running from the second conserved V-encoded cysteine to the conserved J-encoded phenylalanine. In an earlier analysis of 500 to 650 of the donors, sequences lacking an unambiguous match to a single V gene segment were excluded. In an earlier analysis of a few hundred of the donors, a V segment was called functional when productive rearrangements were above 56.7%, and segregating when the standard deviation between donors exceeded 5%. A statistical classification framework was developed to diagnose cytomegalovirus status using the catalog of TCR beta chain sequences. A later analysis assigned V and J genes by comparing TCR nucleotide sequences with IMGT/GENE-DB human TR gene sequences. A later analysis assigned CDR3 sequences and most-parsimonious VDJ recombination scenarios with the TCRdist pipeline. In a later analysis, each TCR beta chain was defined by its CDR3 amino acid sequence together with its V-gene family, and reads lacking a unique V-gene family were excluded. To address suspected cross-contamination and a sequencing artifact, a later analysis removed a few hundred highly shared, low-generation-probability nucleotide sequences. A later analysis calculated a clonal expansion index for each public chain from normalized within-repertoire ranks of inferred template counts. Generation probabilities in a later analysis came from a VDJ recombination model fitted to out-of-frame rearrangements, and those results were checked against IGoR. In a later analysis, TCR-TCR, TCR-HLA and TCR-CMV co-occurrence was scored with hypergeometric tests, and a repertoire-size bias correction was applied to TCR pairs. False discovery rates were estimated in a later analysis by permuting HLA or CMV assignments 20 times. In a later analysis, co-occurring TCRs were grouped with DBSCAN, and TCRdist sequence similarity was added when clustering was performed within HLA-allele-positive subsets. For co-occurrence clustering, repertoires with fewer than 30,000 or more than 120,000 public chains were excluded, along with four to six repertoires with anomalous nucleotide sharing. The table was pulled from immuneACCESS by TCRdb, which kept in-frame rearrangements only. Such tables lose some clones; where checked, under half of the loss comes from unresolved V genes, and the rest has no known cause. Clone size and V and J calls were adopted from that table, with D and trimming inferred from the DNA. Within this sample are 150,000 to 160,000 clones, with roughly 72% of them counted one time only. The leading ten clones occupy 2% to 2.5% of the sample.

This sample stems from a study of cytomegalovirus exposure and HLA in healthy donors (dated by TCRdb to 2015 to 2018). Regarding the research as a whole: An earlier analysis of some 600 of the donors reported about 260 Gb of sequence data and 117 million unique TCR beta sequences obtained from approximately 180 million T cells. The T cell repertoires of roughly 660 subjects were profiled by immunosequencing and related to cytomegalovirus serostatus. The later analysis used no new phenotypic data to find candidate immune exposures, relying instead on TCR beta sequences and their occurrence across donors. Because of strong linkage in the cohort, roughly five DR-DQ haplotypes were treated as single units for association and clustering. Among roughly 400 genotyped donors of the cohort, an average of approximately 240,000 unique TCR beta nucleotide sequences was sequenced per donor, of which approximately 19% were non-productive. An early release covering 550 to 700 HLA-typed donors comprised approximately 300 gigabases of sequencing data and approximately 80 million unique TCR sequences. Typing coverage differed by locus: A, B, C, DRB1 and DQB1 were typed in roughly 629-630 donors, DQA1 in roughly 500, DPA1 in around 610, and DPB1 in 450 to 480. Donor age, sex, ethnicity and CMV serostatus were collected together with the repertoire data. The study combined high-throughput TCR immunosequencing, statistical association of individual TCRs with disease status, and machine learning to predict cytomegalovirus infection status. The study aimed to test whether cataloging public T cell receptors could reveal signatures of past pathogen exposure. In an earlier analysis of around 540 of the donors, high-throughput TCR beta sequencing was used to judge whether each TCR beta V gene segment behaved as functional or pseudogenic. Both class I and class II loci were covered by HLA typing, at four-digit resolution. Among the approximately 420 genotyped donors, under 90% belonged to the genetic ancestry cluster associated with self-reported Caucasian donors. In a later analysis, previously published TCR beta repertoires from 500 to 750 donors were re-analyzed and high-resolution HLA genotyping was added so that TCR occurrence patterns could be studied. A separate validation cohort of roughly 130 different subjects was used in addition to the 666-subject first cohort. All discovery cohort repertoires had been generated on a single sequencing platform. Genome-wide SNP genotypes for about 65% of the 666 donors were used in a later genetic analysis, which treated that subset as a discovery cohort.

Trimming at the junction amounts to 2 bases on V and 4 bases on J, and the germline ends lie 6 bases apart. Sequences GTSNPN (CDR1) and SVGIG (CDR2) are obtained from the germline V gene (reference sequence). Measured from the cysteine to the phenylalanine, the CDR3 is 12 residues long. Only the CDR3 part of the read is kept: 36 bases, read in frame from the first base. General findings and caveats noted by the study authors: A further reported finding was that TCR beta sequences accurately predicted the HLA-A and HLA-B alleles for most subjects in the first cohort. Linkage disequilibrium might explain the correlated functional status among segregating V segments, but an unknown experimental factor could not be excluded. A later analysis found that HLA-associated TCR beta chains were more clonally expanded and had lower generation probabilities than equally common non-associated chains. According to a later analysis, TCR association rates differed among HLA loci, with DRB1 alleles showing the most associated TCRs and HLA-C alleles showing the fewest. The earlier analysis of some 540 of the donors excluded some 16 rarely observed V segments, including chromosome 9 orphons, because counts were too low. V-gene and J-gene trimming of TCR beta chains was associated with a missense DCLRE1C variant in a later genetic analysis, and the association was replicated in an independent cohort. In a later analysis, several top co-occurrence clusters were reported to appear linked to parvovirus B19, influenza, CMV and Epstein-Barr virus. A group of highly shared sequence variants was considered likely to be a technical artifact of the sequencing pipeline. Sequencing depth was assumed to be roughly uniform across donors in the presence/absence analyses, though that assumption may not hold. It was suggested by the authors that the approach could potentially be generalized to other disease states and immunological phenotypes. Most TCR sequences were observed very rarely across donors, whereas some public TCRs were present in many individuals. When HLA alleles, especially DR and DQ, strongly co-occurred, TCR associations were difficult to assign to individual alleles. The study gave a list of more than 150 TCR beta chains associated with cytomegalovirus. In vitro tests confirmed that a few of the cytomegalovirus-associated TCR beta chains recognize cytomegalovirus antigens. Some IMGT-functional V segments, including TRBV6-2 and TRBV6-3, could not be distinguished by the 87-base-pair reads and were therefore excluded. Broadly in line with IMGT annotations, most TCR beta V segments showed up in productive rearrangements about 87% or about 30% of the time in an earlier analysis of several hundred of the donors. Because HLA typing was unavailable for some donors at each locus, only the typed subset was used in association tests. Cytomegalovirus status was reported to be diagnosed by the classifier with high specificity and sensitivity in both the original and validation cohorts. This cohort had only TCR beta chains sequenced, and the lack of alpha or paired-chain data limited which features could be detected. In a later analysis, most CMV-associated TCR beta chains were found to appear HLA-restricted, with HLA associations seemingly driven largely by CMV exposure. In a later analysis, 15,000 to 20,000 TCR beta sequences were associated with specific HLA alleles at a false discovery rate of 0.05. In a later genetic analysis, fewer N-insertions in productive TCRs were reported among donors in an Asian-associated ancestry cluster than the roughly 700-donor mean. CMV serostatus was the only immune exposure information available for the cohort.

The cohort comprised some 680 healthy bone marrow donors. All cohort members were sampled while nominally healthy, although unrecorded immune exposures were likely present. The donor tested CMV seronegative, placing the donor among the 352 seronegative members of the cohort. A peripheral blood sample was provided by each donor, and peripheral blood mononuclear cells were used for TCR beta sequencing. The Qiagen DNeasy Blood Extraction Kit was used to extract genomic DNA from the blood cell samples. Material: PBMCs. This receptor chain uses TRBV30 and TRBJ2-1; TRBD1 is perhaps the D gene, given 5 matching bases. This clonotype was obtained from a man aged 30 to 39 in good health and CMV-seronegative. The DNA sequence is TGTGCCTGGAGTCCAGGGTACAATGAGCAGTTCTTC. This encodes CAWSPGYNEQFF.